This T cell receptor beta chain was retrieved from a study of metastatic and nonmetastatic thyroid tumors. About the study: Samples came from malignant and benign thyroid patients, and repertoires were compared across blood and tumor or nodule tissue. Study-wide points: According to reports, the diversity of TCR beta was significantly higher in malignant thyroid tumors than in benign nodules, and this held in both blood and tumor samples.

CDR1 and CDR2 (germline): DFQATT, SNEGSKA (reference sequence). The CDR3 consists of 12 residues. Losses at the gene ends were 6 bases for V and 0 bases for J; bases not matched to a gene: 0. Not a single patient had been given any form of treatment at any point before undergoing thyroid surgery. Ten or more counts support this clone. Antigen unknown. TCRdb re-called clones from the PCR reads using MiXCR. Counted here are approximately 30,000 clones, 15% to 20% occurring once; the ten biggest clones make up about 4.4%. The chain employs TRBV20-1 and TRBJ2-3; 7 positions match TRBD2. The sequence derives from a female donor with papillary thyroid cancer or a benign thyroid nodule (not recorded which). Some clones in this sample may be carry-over from other donors' samples. The sample comprised blood. The CDR3 region has the DNA TGCAGTGCGGGGGGGAGCACAGATACGCAGTATTTT. It codes for CSAGGSTDTQYF.